The rows below give T cell receptor beta chains drawn from one sample of a study of shared clonotypes between healthy human individuals. Only in-frame clones appear in the TCRdb table, and some are missing; sequencing was by immunoSEQ multiplex PCR. The sample has 2,500,000 or so clones; around 93% are singletons. The sample was naive CD4+ T cells from PBMCs. The receptors here all came from a man between 18 and 35 years old in good health. Some clones in this sample may be carry-over from other donors' samples. Both conserved end residues are part of each CDR3. Each record gives: CDR3 length, V gene, clone size, J gene, D gene, CDR3 protein, CDR3 DNA. The D gene is left open where the match is weak. Rows may omit the clone size; those that give it use once, few, many or a size class.

>14|TRBV5-1|NA|TRBJ1-5|NA
CASSNLSGSQPQHF
TGCGCCAGCAGCAATCTCTCGGGTTCCCAGCCCCAGCATTTT
>15|TRBV28|NA|TRBJ1-3|NA
CASSLTAIFGNTIYF
TGTGCCAGCAGTCTGACCGCTATCTTTGGAAACACCATATATTTT
>14|TRBV19|NA|TRBJ2-1|NA
CASNSGLQYNEQFF
TGTGCCAGTAATTCAGGACTACAGTACAATGAGCAGTTCTTC
>14|TRBV2|NA|TRBJ2-3|NA
CATKGGYTTDTQYF
TGTGCCACCAAGGGCGGCTATACCACAGATACGCAGTATTTT
>16|TRBV4-3|NA|TRBJ2-7|TRBD2
CASSQGLAGISYEQYF
TGCGCCAGCAGCCAAGGACTAGCGGGTATCTCCTACGAGCAGTACTTC
>13|TRBV6-1|NA|TRBJ2-7|NA
CASGAQPGGEQYF
TGTGCCAGCGGAGCGCAACCTGGGGGGGAGCAGTACTTC
>13|TRBV19|once|TRBJ1-5|TRBD1
CASSSQGDQPQHF
TGTGCCAGTAGTAGTCAGGGGGACCAGCCCCAGCATTTT
>18|TRBV4-1|NA|TRBJ2-1|TRBD2
CASSQDTSGRSSYNEQFF
TGCGCCAGCAGCCAAGATACGAGCGGGAGGAGCTCCTACAATGAGCAGTTCTTC
>16|TRBV28|NA|TRBJ1-2|NA
CASSPTHGSFKDGYTF
TGTGCCAGCAGTCCCACCCACGGCTCCTTCAAGGATGGCTACACCTTC
>15|TRBV11-2|NA|TRBJ1-4|TRBD1
CASRPPGQGSEKLFF
TGTGCCAGCAGGCCCCCGGGACAGGGGAGTGAAAAACTGTTTTTT
>17|TRBV5-1|NA|TRBJ2-1|TRBD2
CASRATSGRGTYNEQFF
TGCGCCAGCAGGGCGACTAGCGGGAGAGGGACCTACAATGAGCAGTTCTTC
>15|TRBV18|NA|TRBJ2-7|TRBD2
CASSQAGLAAYEQYF
TGTGCCAGCTCACAGGCGGGACTAGCAGCCTACGAGCAGTACTTC
>15|TRBV7-2|NA|TRBJ2-7|TRBD2
CASSPRLAGNYEQYF
TGTGCCAGCAGTCCTCGGCTAGCGGGAAACTACGAGCAGTACTTC
>15|TRBV7-9|NA|TRBJ2-1|TRBD1
CASTFGTGDYNEQFF
TGTGCCAGCACCTTTGGGACAGGGGACTACAATGAGCAGTTCTTC
>16|TRBV5-1|NA|TRBJ2-1|TRBD2
CASSLPPSGLYNEQFF
TGCGCCAGCAGCTTGCCTCCTAGCGGACTATACAATGAGCAGTTCTTC
>12|TRBV28|NA|TRBJ2-1|NA
CASLGLPTEQFF
TGTGCCAGCTTAGGACTGCCAACCGAGCAGTTCTTC
>15|TRBV5-6|NA|TRBJ2-1|TRBD2
CASSPRLAGANEQFF
TGTGCCAGCAGCCCAAGACTAGCGGGAGCCAATGAGCAGTTCTTC
>11|TRBV6-5|few|TRBJ1-5|NA
CASSHQEGQHF
TGTGCCAGCAGTCACCAAGAAGGCCAGCATTTT
>12|TRBV9|NA|TRBJ1-2|NA
CASSVVSGTFEF
TGTGCCAGCAGCGTAGTAAGTGGAACATTTGAATTC
>17|TRBV9|NA|TRBJ1-1|TRBD1
CASTAFGTEMPYTEAFF
TGTGCCAGCACCGCCTTTGGGACAGAAATGCCCTACACTGAAGCTTTCTTT
>15|TRBV7-2|NA|TRBJ2-7|TRBD2
CASSRLAGGPYEQYF
TGTGCCAGCAGCCGTCTAGCGGGAGGGCCCTACGAGCAGTACTTC
>14|TRBV18|NA|TRBJ2-7|NA
CASSPGGHPYEQYF
TGTGCCAGCTCACCTGGCGGACACCCATACGAGCAGTACTTC
>17|TRBV6-1|NA|TRBJ1-5|TRBD1
CASSGQGTTRSNQPQHF
TGTGCCAGCAGTGGACAGGGGACAACACGGAGCAATCAGCCCCAGCATTTT
>14|TRBV6-5|NA|TRBJ2-7|TRBD1
CASRRGQTLDEQYF
TGTGCCAGCAGACGGGGACAGACACTTGACGAGCAGTACTTC
>13|TRBV27|NA|TRBJ1-1|NA
CASSLAARGEAFF
TGTGCCAGCAGTTTAGCGGCTCGGGGAGAAGCTTTCTTT
>14|TRBV4-2|NA|TRBJ1-5|TRBD1
CASSQGTGNQPQHF
TGTGCCAGCAGCCAGGGGACAGGCAATCAGCCCCAGCATTTT
>15|TRBV15|NA|TRBJ2-7|TRBD1
CATSRNTGGVYEQYF
TGTGCCACCAGCAGAAATACAGGGGGCGTCTACGAGCAGTACTTC
>13|TRBV11-3|NA|TRBJ2-5|NA
CASSLAGKETQYF
TGTGCCAGCAGCTTAGCTGGGAAAGAGACCCAGTACTTC
>11|TRBV28|NA|TRBJ1-1|NA
CASRDLVTAFF
TGTGCCAGCAGGGACCTGGTAACAGCTTTCTTT
>17|TRBV9|NA|TRBJ2-5|NA
CASSVGTSGHFQETQYF
TGTGCCAGCAGCGTCGGGACTTCGGGCCACTTCCAAGAGACCCAGTACTTC
>15|TRBV5-6|NA|TRBJ2-1|TRBD1
CASSARDRDYNEQFF
TGTGCCAGCAGCGCCCGGGACAGGGACTACAATGAGCAGTTCTTC
>15|TRBV29-1|NA|TRBJ1-1|TRBD1
CSVENPTGRGTEAFF
TGCAGCGTTGAGAACCCGACAGGGAGGGGCACTGAAGCTTTCTTT
>16|TRBV4-1|NA|TRBJ2-5|TRBD2
CASSRAGLEKRETQYF
TGCGCCAGCAGCCGAGCCGGACTAGAAAAAAGAGAGACCCAGTACTTC
>14|TRBV7-2|NA|TRBJ2-2|NA
CASSLEPLVGELFF
TGTGCCAGCAGCTTAGAGCCTCTGGTCGGGGAGCTGTTTTTT
>12|TRBV7-9|NA|TRBJ2-1|NA
CASSLAPNEQFF
TGTGCCAGCAGCTTAGCACCTAATGAGCAGTTCTTC
>13|TRBV28|NA|TRBJ1-3|NA
CASSLPLGNTIYF
TGTGCCAGCAGTTTACCACTGGGAAACACCATATATTTT
>13|TRBV9|NA|TRBJ2-7|NA
CASSVTGGYEQYF
TGTGCCAGCAGCGTGACGGGCGGGTACGAGCAGTACTTC
>12|TRBV18|NA|TRBJ2-7|NA
CASSPGKYEQYF
TGTGCCAGCTCACCAGGGAAGTACGAGCAGTACTTC
>13|TRBV4-3|NA|TRBJ2-1|NA
CASSQDGLYQPIF
TGCGCCAGCAGCCAAGATGGACTCTACCAGCCAATCTTC
>13|TRBV7-2|NA|TRBJ2-7|NA
CASSPRDLYEQYF
TGTGCCAGCAGCCCCCGGGACCTCTACGAGCAGTACTTC
>14|TRBV6-4|few|TRBJ1-1|NA
CASSPGPENTEAFF
TGTGCCAGCAGCCCAGGGCCGGAGAACACTGAAGCTTTCTTT
>15|TRBV6-5|once|TRBJ2-4|NA
CASSRTGRTKNIQYF
TGTGCCAGCAGTCGAACAGGGCGAACCAAAAACATTCAGTACTTC
>12|TRBV5-6|NA|TRBJ1-2|NA
CASSSDAYGYTF
TGTGCCAGCAGCTCGGATGCGTATGGCTACACCTTC
>14|TRBV7-9|NA|TRBJ2-5|NA
CASSPGVALLTQYF
TGTGCCAGCAGCCCCGGGGTAGCCCTGTTGACCCAGTACTTC
>17|TRBV4-1|NA|TRBJ2-7|NA
CASSQGPGPFFSYEQYF
TGCGCCAGCAGCCAAGGTCCAGGGCCTTTCTTCTCCTACGAGCAGTACTTC
>15|TRBV28|once|TRBJ2-3|TRBD2
CASSLYSGSTDTQYF
TGTGCCAGCAGTTTATATAGCGGGAGCACAGATACGCAGTATTTT
>14|TRBV5-4|NA|TRBJ1-1|NA
CASSLHQGYTEAFF
TGTGCCAGCAGCTTGCATCAGGGGTACACTGAAGCTTTCTTT
>17|TRBV7-3|NA|TRBJ2-5|TRBD2
CASSPYGLAGKVQTQYF
TGTGCCAGCAGCCCATATGGACTAGCGGGAAAGGTTCAGACCCAGTACTTC
>15|TRBV9|NA|TRBJ2-1|NA
CASSVVGTGYNEQFF
TGTGCCAGCAGCGTAGTCGGGACGGGTTACAATGAGCAGTTCTTC
>17|TRBV4-1|once|TRBJ2-7|NA
CASSQGLIRSSSYEQYF
TGCGCCAGCAGCCAAGGCTTAATACGGTCTAGCTCCTACGAGCAGTACTTC
>12|TRBV28|NA|TRBJ2-7|NA
CASTAGAYEQYF
TGTGCCAGCACGGCAGGGGCGTACGAGCAGTACTTC
>15|TRBV7-9|NA|TRBJ1-4|NA
CASSLEAASNEKLFF
TGTGCCAGCAGCTTAGAGGCAGCCTCTAATGAAAAACTGTTTTTT
>17|TRBV2|NA|TRBJ1-3|NA
CASSEWSRRTTGNTIYF
TGTGCCAGCAGTGAATGGAGCAGGAGGACCACTGGAAACACCATATATTTT
>15|TRBV28|NA|TRBJ2-7|TRBD1
CASLFRDRGFGEQYF
TGTGCCAGTCTCTTTAGGGACAGGGGCTTCGGCGAGCAGTACTTC
>15|TRBV6-5|NA|TRBJ2-2|NA
CASSYFGGDTGELFF
TGTGCCAGCAGTTACTTTGGGGGTGACACCGGGGAGCTGTTTTTT
>16|TRBV28|NA|TRBJ2-7|TRBD1
CASSDGIGQGTYEQYF
TGTGCCAGCAGTGACGGAATTGGACAGGGAACCTACGAGCAGTACTTC
>15|TRBV27|NA|TRBJ2-1|TRBD1
CASTMTGTGDNEQFF
TGTGCCAGCACCATGACCGGGACAGGGGACAATGAGCAGTTCTTC
>14|TRBV5-4|NA|TRBJ1-2|NA
CASSSYADNYGYTF
TGTGCCAGCAGCTCCTACGCGGATAACTATGGCTACACCTTC
>15|TRBV5-1|NA|TRBJ1-4|NA
CASSLWAATNEKLFF
TGCGCCAGCAGCTTGTGGGCAGCCACTAATGAAAAACTGTTTTTT
>17|TRBV11-2|NA|TRBJ1-1|TRBD1
CASSLRTGGWGATEAFF
TGTGCCAGCAGCTTAAGGACAGGAGGGTGGGGGGCCACTGAAGCTTTCTTT